The 8 T cell receptor beta chains reported below all come from one sample, sequenced in a study of blood T cell repertoires in COVID-19. Measured with immunoSEQ multiplex PCR; TCRdb has only the in-frame clones, and not every one. The sample has some 70,000 clones; about nine tenths are singletons. Sequencing input: peripheral blood. The origin of the receptors is a man aged 45-60 years with active COVID-19.

The chain links TRBV6-5 to TRBJ1-1, with 8 bases that match TRBD1. Per germline, CDR1 MNHEY and CDR2 SVGAGI. CDR3 length: 14 amino acids. V trimming: 0 bases; J trimming: 11 bases; junction bases outside the gene matches: 8. In nucleotides, the CDR3 is TGTGCCAGCAGTTACTCTGGAGGGACAGGTCGGGCTTTCTTT. This codes for CASSYSGGTGRAFF.

The CDR3 nucleotides read TGCGCCAGCAGCACGGGCGGGAATTCACCCCTCCACTTT. Protein sequence: CASSTGGNSPLHF. This chain connects TRBV5-1 to TRBJ1-6; no clear D. The CDR3 spans 13 residues. From germline, CDR1 is SGHRS and CDR2 YFSETQ. Deletions cut 4 bases from V and 7 bases from J, with 9 bases between.

This chain joins TRBV18 and TRBJ2-5; 13 positions agree with TRBD2. Per the germline V gene, CDR1 is KGHSH and CDR2 is LQKENI. The CDR3 spans 17 residues. V was pared by 2 bases and J by 5 bases, with 8 bases of the junction left unmatched. CDR3 loop: CASSPWATSGGLETQYF. In DNA form, the CDR3 reads TGTGCCAGCTCACCATGGGCGACTAGCGGGGGGCTGGAGACCCAGTACTTC.

The CDR3 coding sequence is TGTGCCAGCAGAGTAACAGGGGGCGGCGGGTCCTTTTCCTCCTACGAGCAGTACTTC. As protein: CASRVTGGGGSFSSYEQYF. The genes are TRBV2 and TRBJ2-7; 9 bases agree with TRBD1. With 6 bases clipped from V and 0 bases from J, the junction kept 18 bases outside the gene matches. Per germline, CDR1 SNHLY and CDR2 FYNNEI. The CDR3 contains 19 residues.

The chain couples TRBV27 to TRBJ1-3; 11 nucleotides align to TRBD1. CDR1 is MNHEY and CDR2 is SMNVEV in the germline V gene (reference sequence). The length of the CDR3 is 17 residues. V lost 2 bases and J lost 3; bases outside the gene matches: 6. This CDR3 reads CASSLGQGASFGNTIYF. The CDR3 DNA follows: TGTGCCAGCAGTTTAGGACAGGGGGCTTCGTTTGGAAACACCATATATTTT.

The chain is built from TRBV30 and TRBJ2-3, with 10 bases aligning to TRBD2. The CDR3 spans 14 residues. V lost 4 bases, J lost 4 bases, and 5 bases stayed unmatched. The germline V gene has CDR1 GTSNPN and CDR2 SVGIG (reference sequence). CDR3 coding DNA: TGTGCCTGGAAGAAGCGGGAGGGGGCAGATACGCAGTATTTT. This encodes CAWKKREGADTQYF.

This sequence joins TRBV7-2 and TRBJ2-1, with a possible D match to TRBD1 (5 bases). In germline, CDR1 is SGHTA, CDR2 FQGNSA. The CDR3 length is 14 residues. Trimming removed 2 bases at V and 8 bases at J, with 13 bases between. The CDR3 bases are TGTGCCAGCAGCTTAACCAAGGGGCAATATGAGCAGTTCTTC. This encodes CASSLTKGQYEQFF.

This chain joins TRBV9 and TRBJ2-1, with TRBD2 matching 8 bases. Germline V gene sequence: CDR1 SGDLS, CDR2 YYNGEE. V dropped 4 bases and J dropped 6; count of bases not matched to a gene: 9. This CDR3 has 15 amino acids. CDR3 sequence: CASSIREGSINEQFF. The DNA for the CDR3 is TGTGCCAGCAGCATCCGGGAGGGCTCTATCAATGAGCAGTTCTTC.